This TCR beta chain derives from a study of blood T cell repertoires in COVID-19. Study-level information: The samples span acute and convalescent COVID-19 from the United States, Italy and Spain. T cells, B-cell-depleted T cells, or PBMCs supplied cDNA or gDNA.

This CDR3 has 17 amino acids. Germline CDR1 reads DFQATT; CDR2 reads SNEGSKA (reference sequence). J gave up 1 base and V 3 bases, and 7 bases lay outside the gene matches. In the original processing: Estimated nucleated cell counts came from reference gene primer amplification. This table comes from immunoSEQ multiplex PCR, and its TCRdb copy is limited to in-frame clones, with some not included. The DNA was the basis for D and trimming; V, J and clone size are from that table. Among 410,000 or so clones listed, about 91% were seen once. The Seattle site enrolled patients during active infection and followed them longitudinally.

Sequencing input: peripheral blood. This clonotype was obtained from a woman aged 40 to 50 with COVID-19, enrolled during active disease. This chain uses TRBV20-1 with TRBJ2-2; 11 nucleotides match TRBD2. CDR3 nucleotide sequence: TGCAGTGCTAGTCCCGGGACTAGCGGAATGAACACCGGGGAGCTGTTTTTT. This codes for CSASPGTSGMNTGELFF.